This T cell receptor (beta chain) was recovered during a study of blood T cell repertoires in COVID-19. The trim removed 7 bases at V and 3 bases at J, leaving 3 bases unmatched. The CDR3 extends over 13 amino acids. The protocol was immunoSEQ multiplex PCR, while the TCRdb copy is restricted to in-frame clones and leaves out a portion. The sample contains about 350,000 clones, around 87% of which appear only once. The TCR sequence derives from a woman aged 25 to 39 who had recovered from COVID-19. The source material was PBMCs or T cells enriched from blood (not recorded which). V is TRBV12-3 or TRBV12-4 and J is TRBJ2-1; 7 positions agree with TRBD2. The CDR3 DNA reads TGTGCCAGCACAAGCGGGAACTACAATGAGCAGTTCTTC. Encoded protein: CASTSGNYNEQFF.